These T cell receptor beta chains were read from a single sample in a study of CD4 T cells in relation to SARS-CoV-2 and coronaviruses. No antigen has been identified for these receptors. Repertoires were generated with immunoSEQ multiplex PCR, while TCRdb's copy carries only in-frame clones and drops some. The sample shows around 25,000 clones, around 80% of them seen only once. Sequenced: CD4+ T cells from PBMCs, cultured in vitro. Source of these receptors: a human donor in good health. Each CDR3 is given without its conserved first and last residue.

j_gene,v_gene,CDR3aa
TRBJ2-1,TRBV30,AWSNRGLSSYNEQF
TRBJ2-7,TRBV6-2/TRBV6-3,ASSPGGVEYEQY
TRBJ1-1,TRBV3-1/TRBV3-2,ASSQGGGTTEAF
TRBJ2-1,TRBV18,ASSPGSLPDEQF
TRBJ2-5,TRBV6-5,ASSRERGETQY
TRBJ2-1,TRBV30,AWRKGREQF
TRBJ2-1,TRBV18,ASSPYGTGNYNEQF
TRBJ1-2,TRBV4-1,ASSQKGGFGYGYT
TRBJ2-1,TRBV21-1,ASSKVAVPYNEQF
TRBJ2-3,TRBV5-1,ASSLLAQSTDTQY
TRBJ1-2,TRBV21-1,ASRQGADYGYT
TRBJ1-1,TRBV3-1/TRBV3-2,ASSHPGGVTEAF
TRBJ2-6,TRBV29-1,SVLDRVPSGANVLT
TRBJ2-5,TRBV15,ATSRDTTQETQY
TRBJ1-1,TRBV5-1,ASSLEAAKGEAF
TRBJ1-2,TRBV7-3,ASSLGPIGYGYT
TRBJ2-5,TRBV24-1,ATSDPSSLVQTQY
TRBJ1-5,TRBV18,ASSPVGDQPQH
TRBJ1-3,TRBV18,ASSPTAQTGNTIY
TRBJ2-7,TRBV11-2,ASTTIGGSAYEQY
TRBJ1-2,TRBV27,ASSSGTGDYGYT
TRBJ1-1,TRBV28,ASSLSGNTEAF
TRBJ1-5,TRBV6-1,ASSEGIIPSSNQPQH
TRBJ1-1,TRBV7-9,ASRDIIGSEAF
TRBJ2-2,TRBV4-1,ASSQPRQGVSGELF
TRBJ1-3,TRBV24-1,ATSDPGRPSSGNTIY
TRBJ1-3,TRBV3-1/TRBV3-2,ASSPFGGFLSSGNTIY
TRBJ1-2,TRBV2,ASSEAWQGSGYT
TRBJ2-1,TRBV7-9,ASTQGTSNNEQF
TRBJ1-2,TRBV29-1,SVERFNTEGYT
TRBJ2-1,TRBV20-1,SAREYHEQF
TRBJ2-7,TRBV9,ASSPLAGEGEQY
TRBJ2-3,TRBV7-9,ASSPRVPPRITQY
TRBJ2-5,TRBV6-5,ASRVVKETQY
TRBJ1-2,TRBV2,ASSEASGGYGYT
TRBJ2-1,TRBV30,AFAREKRYNEQF
TRBJ2-7,TRBV7-9,ASASPGQGRGEQY
TRBJ2-2,TRBV12-3/TRBV12-4,ASSLNAGELF
TRBJ1-1,TRBV18,ASSPGLDTEAF
TRBJ1-5,TRBV7-3,ASSLRQRRQPQH
TRBJ2-7,TRBV7-2,ASSLVAGDEQY
TRBJ2-7,TRBV6-1,ASSVQRWDSGTYEQY
TRBJ1-2,TRBV18,ASSQGAGYGYT
TRBJ2-7,TRBV24-1,ATSGQGAWEQY
TRBJ1-2,TRBV2,ASTATWGRDNYGYT
TRBJ2-1,TRBV2,ASTLVGDIFYNEQF
TRBJ1-2,TRBV6-1,ASSETVGGYT
TRBJ2-7,TRBV5-1,ASGQGESYEQY
TRBJ2-2,TRBV7-9,ASSLASGTGELF
TRBJ2-5,TRBV9,ASSLAGGQETQY
TRBJ2-5,TRBV11-2,ASSLGQILETQY
TRBJ2-3,TRBV11-3,ASSLGSSNRDGTDTQY